Below, 9 T cell receptor beta chains from the same sample are listed, as sequenced in a study of blood T cell repertoires in COVID-19. Profiled with immunoSEQ multiplex PCR; TCRdb holds only in-frame clones, not every one. This sample carries under 200,000 clones, around 89% of them seen once, and the ten largest clones take roughly 0.82%. Sample: PBMCs or T cells enriched from blood (not recorded which). The receptors stem from a woman aged 18-29 years who had recovered from COVID-19.

The genes are TRBV5-6 and TRBJ2-2; 7 nucleotides match TRBD2. J lost 5 bases, V lost 0 bases, and 1 base had no gene match. The germline gives CDR1 SGHDT, CDR2 YYEEEE. The CDR3 length is 14 residues. The CDR3 reads CASSLGLATGELFF. In DNA, the CDR3 is TGTGCCAGCAGCTTGGGACTAGCTACCGGGGAGCTGTTTTTT.

The chain combines TRBV30 with TRBJ2-6; D unclear. Trimming stripped 0 bases from V and 7 bases from J, with 13 bases between. Germline V gives CDR1 GTSNPN, CDR2 SVGIG (reference sequence). The CDR3 totals 15 residues. The CDR3 spells CAWSVELDYANVLTF. The CDR3 bases are TGTGCCTGGAGTGTCGAGCTTGATTACGCCAACGTCCTGACTTTC.

The chain combines TRBV5-4 with TRBJ2-7; TRBD1 matches 8 bases. The J segment lost 5 bases and the V segment lost 3 bases, leaving 10 bases of the junction unmatched. The CDR3 is made up of 15 amino acids. The germline V gene has CDR1 SGHNT and CDR2 YYREEE (reference sequence). The CDR3 here is CASSSTGTGRNEQYF. As DNA, the CDR3 is TGTGCCAGCAGCTCAACCGGGACAGGTAGGAACGAGCAGTACTTC.

This chain joins TRBV19 and TRBJ2-1; 11 nucleotides line up with TRBD2. The CDR3 covers 15 residues. Germline V gives CDR1 LNHDA, CDR2 SQIVND (reference sequence). The V gene end was trimmed by 3 bases and the J gene end by 8 bases; junction bases not matched to a gene: 6. DNA for the CDR3: TGTGCCAGTAGTATCGCTAGCGGGAGGTTTGATGAGCAGTTCTTC. This gives the protein CASSIASGRFDEQFF.

This clone was counted once. Other DNA sequences in the same sample also yield this CDR3. The V call is TRBV5-1, the J call TRBJ1-2; TRBD1 matches at 11 bases. The CDR3 is 15 amino acids. V was pared by 4 bases and J by 4 bases, with 6 bases of the junction left unmatched. Germline assignment: CDR1 SGHRS and CDR2 YFSETQ. The CDR3 reads CASSAGTGGSYGYTF. CDR3 DNA: TGCGCCAGCAGCGCCGGGACAGGGGGGTCCTATGGCTACACCTTC.

This clone was seen once. The J gene is TRBJ2-7, the V gene TRBV30, with TRBD1 matching 9 bases. CDR1 and CDR2 from the germline V gene are GTSNPN and SVGIG (reference sequence). The V and J ends lost 4 bases and 2 bases, in that order; junction bases with no gene match: 6. This CDR3 has 14 amino acids. As DNA, the CDR3 is TGTGCCTGGACAGCGGGACAGGGAGCCTACGAGCAGTACTTC. Its translation: CAWTAGQGAYEQYF.

The V gene is TRBV21-1, the J gene TRBJ2-1; the D segment call TRBD2 is taken from the table without a DNA check. TRBV21-1 is described as a pseudogene. CDR3 size: 15 residues. The CDR3 DNA reads as TGTGCCAGCAGCAAAGCGCGGGTACGGCGGCTGAAGCAGTTCTTC. This gives the protein CASSKARVRRLKQFF.

The rearrangement links TRBV30 to TRBJ1-4; no clear D. This CDR3 region has 13 residues. Trimming took off 2 bases at V and 7 bases at J, with 11 bases between the two ends. In germline, CDR1 is GTSNPN, CDR2 SVGIG (reference sequence). Written as DNA, the CDR3 is TGTGCCTGGAGTCGGGGAGGACGTGAAAAACTGTTTTTT. Protein sequence: CAWSRGGREKLFF. The whole variable domain, remainder taken from reference TRBV30 and TRBJ1-4, is SQTIHQWPATLVQPVGSPLSLECTVEGTSNPNLYWYRQAAGRGLQLLFYSVGIGQISSEVPQNLSASRPQDRQFILSSKKLLLSDSGFYLCAWSRGGREKLFFGSGTQLSVL.

The chain has TRBV9 and TRBJ2-7; 10 bases are a match to TRBD2. The CDR3 is made up of 14 amino acids. J gave up 10 bases and V 0 bases, and 7 bases lay outside the gene matches. CDR1 and CDR2 from the germline V gene are SGDLS and YYNGEE. DNA of the CDR3: TGTGCCAGCAGCGTAGTTTCTAGCGGGAGTCAACAGTACTTC. Its translation is CASSVVSSGSQQYF.